This record concerns one T cell receptor beta chain sequence. Its antigen specificity is not known. The input lacks base qualities; no much larger clone sits a single base away. Healthy HIV-negative adults with no recently reported acute infections or vaccinations were included as donors. Only Caucasian adults living in Nashville, Tennessee, USA were represented among the donors. CD4+ T cells were enriched by magnetic negative selection, after which naive cells were positively selected on CD45RA and the negative fraction was taken as the memory subset. After blood collection by leukapheresis, PBMCs were isolated using Ficoll-Histopaque density gradient centrifugation and then cryopreserved in the vapor phase of liquid nitrogen. Analytical flow cytometry was used to check the purity and quantity of every magnetically sorted T cell population. Each sorted fraction had its genomic DNA isolated and then quantified by UV absorbance on a Nanodrop 2000c.

Using the deep immunoSEQ assay, TCR CDR3 regions were amplified from genomic DNA by multiplex PCR. Extracted genomic DNA from each cell subset was spread evenly across all wells of several immunoSEQ 96-well plates, with each plate serving as a replicate. For sorted subsets, 200 to 250 ng of genomic DNA, equivalent to some 33,000 T cell genomes, went into each replicate PCR. Purified libraries were quantified with a Qubit 3.0 fluorometer, sized on a Bioanalyzer 2100, and re-quantified with the KAPA Library Quantification kit. A separate single-read 150-cycle Illumina NextSeq 550 flow cell was used to sequence each immunoSEQ 96-well plate. As for the original processing: Because only junctional sequences without quality scores were contained in the immunoSEQ output, filtering matching that applied to full-length reads could not be performed. Sequences were annotated with PyIR, a Python wrapper for IgBLAST v1.9, and V/J genes and CDR3 were assigned using IMGT germline references. Reads were filtered out if the reads had weak V/J assignments (E-value above 1e-6), no CDR3, stop codons, out-of-frame junctions, or ambiguous translated residues. V3J clonotypes were defined by identical inferred V gene, J gene, and CDR3 amino acid sequence. To compute the percentage overlap between repertoires, the number of shared unique clonotypes was divided by the size of the smaller repertoire. Richness of each repertoire was evaluated using RTK rarefaction, the Chao1 estimator, and Recon v2.1 estimates of unobserved clonotypes. For all TCRbeta clonotypes obtained by the gDNA method from a few donors, generation probabilities were computed with OLGA. TCRdb carries this immuneACCESS record with in-frame sequences only. Its versions omit some clonotypes, under half of them owing to an unresolved V gene in the studies checked, with the rest unexplained. V, J and clone size reflect that table, while D and trimming were determined from the DNA. The sample table lists more than 1,200,000 clones, approximately 98.5% of them with a count of one. The biggest ten clones account for around 0.33% of the sample.

The germline V gene sets CDR1 to SGHRS and CDR2 to YFSETQ. The CDR3 starts with the cysteine, ends with the phenylalanine, and has 19 residues. The CDR3 DNA has 57 bases and is translated from base 1. V is pruned by 2 bases and J by 2 bases, leaving 10 bases of the junction without a gene match. The data belong to a study of shared clonotypes between healthy human individuals (dated by TCRdb to about 2020). Some background on the complete study: The cohort included a few men and two women between 18 and 49 years of age. Per donor, three plates each were used for CD4 naive and CD4 memory, two for CD8 naive, and one for CD8 memory. To estimate repertoire size and how much clonotypes are shared between individuals, the study performed deep sequencing of blood TCR repertoires from a few healthy adults. Different laboratories and diverse techniques were used to prepare libraries and sequence TCR repertoires, to increase sequencing depth and limit assay-specific biases. Leukapheresis yielded between about 0.9 and 8.9 billion PBMCs per donor.

The investigation overall reported the following: Higher generation probabilities were observed for clonotypes shared by all four sorted-subset donors than for non-shared clonotypes. Because the study included only a small number of donors, the genetic and exposure-history diversity represented was limited. Sharing across several donors was observed for approximately 5% of naive CD4, under 4% of naive CD8, roughly 2.3% of memory CD4, and about 0.4% of memory CD8 clonotypes. Estimated clonotype richness was generally larger for naive than for memory subsets. Sampling was restricted to blood, and TCR repertoires in tissues likely differ from the TCR repertoires found in blood. Pairwise subsampling indicated that sequencing depth was expected to affect the degree of clonotype sharing among donors. Even with the large sequencing depth, rarefaction of the sorted-subset datasets indicated that sequencing was incomplete.

The sequenced sample consisted of naive CD4+ T cells sorted from blood. This sample's cell subset or site label indicates: CD45RA+ positively selected. This chain joins TRBV5-1 to TRBJ2-6, and 10 junction bases match TRBD1. This sequence was found in a man aged 30-40 years in good health. The DNA is TGCGCCAGCAGCTTAGGGGACAGGGGTTTTGTTACTGGGGCCAACGTCCTGACTTTC. Translated, it reads CASSLGDRGFVTGANVLTF.